The entry below gives a single TCR beta chain sequence along with its context. Naive-designated CD8 cells lacked CD45RO, were positively enriched for CCR7, and omitted terminally differentiated effector memory CD45RA+ cells. Donors were healthy HIV-negative adults without recent acute infections or vaccinations. The data were obtained in a study of shared clonotypes between healthy human individuals. On sorted subsets, replicate PCRs used 150 to 250 ng DNA, or about 33,000 T cell genomes. The table came from immunoSEQ multiplex PCR; TCRdb's copy has only in-frame clones and leaves some out. The data show just over 2,000,000 clones, about 95% seen once. The TCR was taken from a man aged 18 to 29 in good health. Sequences were obtained from naive CD8+ T cells sorted from blood.

The CDR3 loop reads CASSSPLTGTEAFF. CDR3 nucleotide sequence: TGTGCCAGCAGCTCCCCATTGACAGGGACTGAAGCTTTCTTT. The V and J genes are TRBV7-9 and TRBJ1-1; 7 positions agree with TRBD1. Germline V gene data show CDR1 as SEHNR and CDR2 as FQNEAQ (reference sequence). V lost 4 bases and J lost 5; bases outside the gene matches: 7. The CDR3 spans 14 residues.